These T cell receptor beta chains were read from a single sample in a study of graft-versus-host responses after intestinal transplantation. The antigens for these receptors are not known. Libraries were prepared by immunoSEQ multiplex PCR; TCRdb keeps only in-frame clonotypes and omits some of them. Of roughly 69,000 clones listed, 90% are singletons. The source was unstimulated CD8+ T cells sorted from spleen or lymph node cells, collected before transplant. The receptors derive from a human donor who was the organ donor for an intestinal transplant. Both conserved end residues are part of each CDR3. The D gene is left open where the match is weak. Only some rows state a clone size, as once, few, many or a class for expanded clones.

v_call	clone_size	j_call	d_call	cdr3_nt	cdr3_aa
TRBV4-1	few	TRBJ2-2	TRBD2	TGCGCCAGCAGCCAAGGAGTCCTAGCGGGAGTGGACACCGGGGAGCTGTTTTTT	CASSQGVLAGVDTGELFF
TRBV25-1	-	TRBJ1-2	-	TGTGCCAGCAGAGACAGCGATAATGGCTACACCTTC	CASRDSDNGYTF
TRBV19	-	TRBJ2-1	TRBD2	TGTGCCAGTAGGGGACTAGCGGGAGACAATGAGCAGTTCTTC	CASRGLAGDNEQFF
TRBV23-1	-	TRBJ2-5	TRBD2	TGCGCCAGCAGTCCCCCACGGGCTAGACTAGCGGGATCGGGTAAAGAGACCCAGTACTTC	CASSPPRARLAGSGKETQYF
TRBV11-1	-	TRBJ2-5	TRBD2	TGTGCCAGCAGCACCGGACTAGTGGGGGAGACCCAGTACTTC	CASSTGLVGETQYF
TRBV28	-	TRBJ1-3	-	TGTGCCAGCAGTATCCAGGGCTCTGGAAACACCATATATTTT	CASSIQGSGNTIYF
TRBV5-3	-	TRBJ1-3	-	TGTGCCAGAAGCTTGGGCGCTCTCAAGGAGGGCCGAAACACCATATATTTT	CARSLGALKEGRNTIYF
TRBV7-2	-	TRBJ2-5	-	TGTGCCAGCAGCTCGGACAGCCCGAGGGAGACCCAGTACTTC	CASSSDSPRETQYF
TRBV5-6	-	TRBJ1-5	TRBD1	TGTGCCAGCAGTCTAAGGGGGCGGTCGAGCAATCAGCCCCAGCATTTT	CASSLRGRSSNQPQHF
TRBV27	once	TRBJ2-7	TRBD2	TGTGCCAGCAGTTTATCCGGACTAGCGGCTATTTACGAGCAGTACTTC	CASSLSGLAAIYEQYF
TRBV7-6	-	TRBJ2-3	TRBD2	TGTGCCAGCAGTCCAATAGCGGAGCGGGAAGATACGCAGTATTTT	CASSPIAEREDTQYF
TRBV19	-	TRBJ2-7	TRBD2	TGTGCCCGATCTACTAGCGGCGAGCAGTACTTC	CARSTSGEQYF
TRBV9	-	TRBJ2-5	TRBD2	TGTGCCAGCAGCCCTGGGGGGCGGGAGGGCCGAGAGACCCAGTACTTC	CASSPGGREGRETQYF
TRBV5-6	-	TRBJ2-1	-	TGTGCCAGCAGCAGTTTCCCGGGGGGCGCGGGTGAGCAGTTCTTC	CASSSFPGGAGEQFF
TRBV28	-	TRBJ2-7	-	TGTGCCAGCAGTTTTCTACAGGGTTTCGAGCAGTACTTC	CASSFLQGFEQYF
TRBV2	-	TRBJ2-1	-	TGTGCCAGCAGTTCAGGAAATCCCAGGGGCAATGAGCAGTTCTTC	CASSSGNPRGNEQFF
TRBV4-2	-	TRBJ2-5	TRBD2	TGTGCCAGCAGCCTCCGGAGACTAGCGGGAGGGGAGACCCAGTACTTC	CASSLRRLAGGETQYF
TRBV4-1	-	TRBJ1-5	-	TGCGCCAGCAGCCAAACCAGGGGACCTTGGGATCAGCCCCAGCATTTT	CASSQTRGPWDQPQHF
TRBV7-4	-	TRBJ2-1	TRBD1	TGTGCCAGCAGCTTAAATTCACAGGGGTACAATGAGCAGTTCTTC	CASSLNSQGYNEQFF
TRBV5-4	-	TRBJ2-7	TRBD2	TGTGCCAGCAGCTCGACTAGCGGGAGAAGGGGCGACGAGCAGTACTTC	CASSSTSGRRGDEQYF
TRBV14	-	TRBJ2-7	-	TGTGCCAGCAGCCAAGATATTTCCGAGCAGTACTTC	CASSQDISEQYF
TRBV9	-	TRBJ1-3	-	TGTGCCAGCAGCGCGGACAGAGCTGGAAACACCATATATTTT	CASSADRAGNTIYF
TRBV28	-	TRBJ1-2	-	TGTGCCAGCAGTTTACCCTCGTCCAGGCAGTTTAATGGCTACACCTTC	CASSLPSSRQFNGYTF
TRBV27	-	TRBJ2-7	TRBD1	TGTGCCAGCAGTCCGGGACAGGCGGCTAACTACGAGCAGTACTTC	CASSPGQAANYEQYF
TRBV11-2	-	TRBJ2-7	TRBD2	TGTGCCAGCAGCTTAGGGAGATTAGCGGGGATCTCCTACGAGCAGTACTTC	CASSLGRLAGISYEQYF
TRBV19	few	TRBJ2-7	-	TGTGCCAGTAGTATAACAGGGTCCGGCGAGCAGTACTTC	CASSITGSGEQYF
TRBV6-1	-	TRBJ2-7	TRBD1	TGTGCCAGCAGTGAAGCTGAGACAGGGGGGTACGAGCAGTACTTC	CASSEAETGGYEQYF
TRBV4-3	few	TRBJ1-2	TRBD1	TGCGCCAGCGGGACAGGGGCCAACTATGGCTACACCTTC	CASGTGANYGYTF
TRBV9	few	TRBJ2-3	TRBD2	TGTGCCAGCAGCGTAGGGACTAGCGGCACAGATACGCAGTATTTT	CASSVGTSGTDTQYF
TRBV28	-	TRBJ1-5	-	TGTGCCAGCAGCTTTTCCCTAGGAAATCAGCCCCAGCATTTT	CASSFSLGNQPQHF
TRBV28	-	TRBJ2-1	-	TGTGCCAGCAGTTTGATGGGCCAATACGAGCAGTTCTTC	CASSLMGQYEQFF
TRBV19	few	TRBJ1-1	-	TGTGCCAGTAGTCGGAGGAACACTGAAGCTTTCTTT	CASSRRNTEAFF
TRBV4-1	-	TRBJ1-5	TRBD1	TGCGCCAGCAGCCACCGGACAGGGGCAAGGGATCAGCCCCAGCATTTT	CASSHRTGARDQPQHF
TRBV23-1	-	TRBJ2-3	TRBD2	TGCACGGGAGTGGGACTGATGGGACTAGCGGGAGGGCCAGGGTCAGATACGCAGTATTTT	CTGVGLMGLAGGPGSDTQYF
TRBV10-1	-	TRBJ1-4	TRBD1	TGCGCCACCTACCGGGACAGGCTCCTAGGAATTTTT	CATYRDRLLGIF
TRBV4-1	-	TRBJ2-7	-	TGCGCCAGCAGCCAAGAGGAGACCTACGAGCAGTACTTC	CASSQEETYEQYF
TRBV9	-	TRBJ1-2	-	TGTGCCAGCAGCGTAGGGGACACAGGGTACACCTATGGCTACACCTTC	CASSVGDTGYTYGYTF
TRBV10-3	-	TRBJ2-7	-	TGTGCCATCAGTGAGAAAGAGAGCTCCTACGAGCAGTACTTC	CAISEKESSYEQYF
TRBV4-1	-	TRBJ2-1	TRBD2	TGCGCCAGCAGCCAAGGAGTAAAAGCGGGAGGAGACAATGAGCAGTTCTTC	CASSQGVKAGGDNEQFF
TRBV7-9	-	TRBJ2-3	-	TGTGCCAGCAGCGCCTATATCAGAGGCTTAGCAGATACGCAGTATTTT	CASSAYIRGLADTQYF
TRBV6-5	-	TRBJ2-5	-	TGTGCCAGCAGCATAGCGGTTCAAGAGACCCAGTACTTC	CASSIAVQETQYF
TRBV5-1	-	TRBJ2-1	TRBD1	TGCGCCAGCAGCTTGTGGTGGACAGGGGGCTACAATGAGCAGTTCTTC	CASSLWWTGGYNEQFF
TRBV7-9	-	TRBJ1-4	-	TGTGCCAGCAGGGAGGGGACGGGGACGAAGGAAAAACTGTTTTTT	CASREGTGTKEKLFF
TRBV9	-	TRBJ2-1	TRBD2	TGTGCCAGCAGCGAACGACTAGCGGGAGAGAATGAGCAGTTCTTC	CASSERLAGENEQFF
TRBV6-5	-	TRBJ2-1	TRBD2	TGTGCCAGCAGTTACACTACCGGGACTAGTCATGAGCAGTTCTTC	CASSYTTGTSHEQFF
TRBV28	-	TRBJ1-5	-	TGTGCCAGCAGGGGACTGGTTTGGCACCTCAATCAGCCCCAGCATTTT	CASRGLVWHLNQPQHF
TRBV7-3	-	TRBJ2-2	TRBD2	TGTGCCAGCAGCGTAACCCCGATCACCGGGACTAGCGGGGACACCGGGGAGCTGTTTTTT	CASSVTPITGTSGDTGELFF
TRBV2	-	TRBJ1-2	-	TGTGCCAGCATTGGGAGACGAGGGGGTAACTATGGCTACACCTTC	CASIGRRGGNYGYTF
TRBV9	once	TRBJ2-3	-	TGTGCCAGCAATGAGGGAGGTAGCACAGATACGCAGTATTTT	CASNEGGSTDTQYF
TRBV6-1	-	TRBJ1-5	TRBD1	TGTGCCAGCAGTCTACAGGGGACTAGCAATCAGCCCCAGCATTTT	CASSLQGTSNQPQHF
TRBV30	-	TRBJ2-1	TRBD2	TGTGCCTGGAACCTGGCTAGCGGGAGCAATGAGCAGTTCTTC	CAWNLASGSNEQFF
TRBV7-2	-	TRBJ2-7	TRBD1	TGTGCCAGCAGCTTCCACGACAGGGACCACGAGCAGTACTTC	CASSFHDRDHEQYF
TRBV7-9	-	TRBJ1-1	TRBD1	TGTGCCAGCAGCTTTCAGGGGGGCACTGAAGCTTTCTTT	CASSFQGGTEAFF
TRBV6-1	-	TRBJ2-7	-	TGTGCCAGCGGCCTAGAGACAGAGTACGAGCAGTACTTC	CASGLETEYEQYF
TRBV15	-	TRBJ1-2	-	TGTGCCACCAGCAGAGATCAGGGGAACTATGGCTACACCTTC	CATSRDQGNYGYTF
TRBV4-3	few	TRBJ1-5	-	TGCGCCAGCAGCCAAGACAGCAGGGGAAGCAATCAGCCCCAGCATTTT	CASSQDSRGSNQPQHF
TRBV5-1	-	TRBJ2-5	-	TGCGCCAGCAGCTTTTCTTCAGAGACCCAGTACTTC	CASSFSSETQYF